This entry lists 4 T cell receptor beta chains sequenced from one sample in a study of metastatic and nonmetastatic thyroid tumors. Patients underwent thyroid surgery, and none had received any treatment before it. TCRdb re-called the PCR reads through MiXCR. Found here are approximately 21,000 clones, more than 25% of them singletons; the top ten hold about 5.7%. The sequenced material came from tumor tissue. These receptors came from a female donor with papillary thyroid cancer or a benign thyroid nodule (not recorded which). Some clones in this sample may be carry-over from other donors' samples.

Ten or more counts support this clone. The V call is TRBV10-3, the J call TRBJ1-5; D not resolved. CDR1 and CDR2 (germline): ENHRY, SYGVKD. CDR3 size: 12 residues. Trimming pared 3 bases from V and 4 bases from J, leaving 4 bases between. The CDR3 region has the DNA TGTGCCATCAGTGACCTGAATCAGCCCCAGCATTTT. Translating it yields CAISDLNQPQHF.

This clone has ten or more counts. The chain combines TRBV6-1 with TRBJ1-4; 7 nucleotides match TRBD1. Trimming removed 4 bases from V and 5 bases from J; junction bases left unmatched: 7. This CDR3 region has 15 residues. The germline V gene encodes CDR1 MNHNS and CDR2 SASEGT. DNA for the CDR3: TGTGCCAGCAGTGTGAACAGGGGAGGCAATGAAAAACTGTTTTTT. This sequence encodes CASSVNRGGNEKLFF.

On this clone: Being one base from a much bigger clone, this may be a read error. Given the absence of the conserved phenylalanine or tryptophan at the CDR3 end, a read error is likely. V gene TRBV20-1 combines with J gene TRBJ2-7; 11 bases line up with TRBD1. After removal of 6 bases from V and 3 bases from J, the junction contained 4 bases not matched to a gene. The germline gives CDR1 DFQATT, CDR2 SNEGSKA (reference sequence). CDR3 size: 13 residues. CDR3 loop: CSASGTGGYEQYL. In nucleotides, the CDR3 is TGCAGTGCCTCCGGGACAGGGGGCTACGAGCAGTACCTC.

In regard to this clone: A junction end diverges from the germline sequence, so it may reflect a read error. In nucleotides, the CDR3 is TGTGCCAGCAGTCGGGAGGGGGCGAACGATCAGTACTTC. Translated: CASSREGANDQYF. The rearrangement uses TRBV3-1 and TRBJ2-7; the D gene is possibly TRBD2 (8 bases). This CDR3 is 13 amino acids long. In germline, CDR1 is LGHDT, CDR2 YNNKEL (reference sequence).